Each of the 8 T cell receptor beta chains below was sequenced from the same sample in a study of early T cells in non-severe SARS-CoV-2 infection (TCRdb year 2021). The library was prepared using 5' RACE. Sequenced using a NextSeq 500. Starting from the raw public reads, TCRdb applied fastp trimming at Q25, assembled clones with MiXCR and retained in-frame beta chains. CDR3 protein duplicates are merged, each entry listing the most common genes and DNA. The sample table records roughly 72,000 distinct CDR3 sequences; roughly an eighth of these occur just once. Of the sample, 2.5% to 3.5% is held by the ten largest clones. The input for sequencing was whole blood, taken at baseline. The source of these receptors is an adult who was a healthcare worker with PCR-confirmed SARS-CoV-2 infection or an uninfected control (not recorded which).

This clonotype was detected many times. The rearrangement joins TRBV6-5 to TRBJ1-4; the match to TRBD1 covers 9 bases. The ends lost 6 bases at V and 2 bases at J; junction bases unmatched: 1. Germline V lookup: CDR1 MNHEY, CDR2 SVGAGI. This CDR3 contains 14 residues. CDR3 region: CASSGTGTNEKLFF. In DNA, the CDR3 is TGTGCCAGCAGCGGGACAGGGACTAATGAAAAACTGTTTTTT.

This chain uses TRBV11-2 with TRBJ2-3, with 9 bases fitting TRBD2. CDR3 size: 16 residues. After removal of 3 bases from V and 1 base from J, the junction contained 5 bases not matched to a gene. The germline CDR1 and CDR2 sequences are SGHAT and FQNNGV. CDR3 nucleotides: TGTGCCAGCAGCTTCCTAGCGGGGCTCCGCACAGATACGCAGTATTTT. Translated: CASSFLAGLRTDTQYF.

This clonotype showed up many times. The chain links TRBV20-1 to TRBJ2-2; 9 bases line up with TRBD1. With 2 bases clipped from V and 6 bases from J, the junction kept 10 bases outside the gene matches. Germline CDR1 reads DFQATT; CDR2 reads SNEGSKA (reference sequence). The CDR3 is 16 residues long. The CDR3 here is CSARTFRDREPGELFF. The CDR3, as DNA: TGCAGTGCTAGAACTTTCCGGGACAGGGAGCCCGGGGAGCTGTTTTTT.

This chain connects TRBV6-2 or TRBV6-3 to TRBJ1-1; D call uncertain. The CDR3 is made up of 16 amino acids. The V end lost 0 bases, the J end lost 3 bases, and 14 bases lay between the germline ends. CDR1 MNHEY and CDR2 SVGEGT come from the germline V gene. The CDR3 nucleotides are TGTGCCAGCAGTTACTCGCGCGTAGACTTCGACACTGAAGCTTTCTTT. Its translation is CASSYSRVDFDTEAFF.

The chain is built from TRBV19 and TRBJ2-3; D is possibly TRBD2 (7 bases). Trimming removed 3 bases from V and 3 bases from J, with 10 bases in between. Germline CDR1 LNHDA, CDR2 SQIVND (reference sequence). The CDR3 runs 14 residues. Here the CDR3 reads CASSMGGRTDTQYF. CDR3 sequence (DNA): TGTGCCAGTAGTATGGGGGGGCGAACAGATACGCAGTATTTT.

This clonotype was counted a few times. The CDR3 region is CASSTPRRLHEQYF. DNA of the CDR3: TGTGCCAGCTCGACGCCACGCAGACTCCACGAGCAGTACTTC. The gene calls are TRBV27 and TRBJ2-7; D is uncertain. The CDR3 spans 14 residues. V shed 8 bases and J shed 5 bases, with 19 bases lying between them. Germline V CDR1 and CDR2: MNHEY, SMNVEV (reference sequence).

J is TRBJ2-1 and V is TRBV2; D is undetermined. V lost 8 bases to trimming and J lost 1 base, with 24 bases between them. CDR3 size: 18 residues. Germline lookup yields CDR1 SNHLY and CDR2 FYNNEI. Here the CDR3 reads CASFGQEGSYKSYNEQFF. The CDR3 region has the DNA TGTGCCAGCTTCGGCCAGGAAGGCTCTTACAAGTCCTACAATGAGCAGTTCTTC.

This clonotype was picked up many times. The chain is built from TRBV7-9 and TRBJ1-1; no reliable D call. The germline gives CDR1 SEHNR, CDR2 FQNEAQ (reference sequence). V lost 3 bases and J 0 bases, leaving 5 bases between the germline ends. The CDR3 spans 13 residues. The DNA of the CDR3 is TGTGCCAGCAGCTTTGACATGAACACTGAAGCTTTCTTT. Translated: CASSFDMNTEAFF.